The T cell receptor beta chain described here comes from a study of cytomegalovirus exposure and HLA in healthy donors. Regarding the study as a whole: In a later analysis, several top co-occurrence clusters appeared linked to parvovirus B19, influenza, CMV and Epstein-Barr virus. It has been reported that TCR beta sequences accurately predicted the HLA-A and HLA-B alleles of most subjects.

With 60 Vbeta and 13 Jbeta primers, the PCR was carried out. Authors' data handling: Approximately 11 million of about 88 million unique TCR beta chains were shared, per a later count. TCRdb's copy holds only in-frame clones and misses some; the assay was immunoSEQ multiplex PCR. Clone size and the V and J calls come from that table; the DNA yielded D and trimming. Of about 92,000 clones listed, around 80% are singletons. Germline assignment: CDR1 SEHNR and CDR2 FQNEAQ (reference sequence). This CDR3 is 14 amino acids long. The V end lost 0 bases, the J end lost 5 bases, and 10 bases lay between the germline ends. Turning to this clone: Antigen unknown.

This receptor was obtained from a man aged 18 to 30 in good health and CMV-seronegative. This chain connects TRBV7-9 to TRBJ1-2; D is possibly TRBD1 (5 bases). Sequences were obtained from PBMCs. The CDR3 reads CASSLAPGLYGYTF. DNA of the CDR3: TGTGCCAGCAGCTTAGCCCCAGGGTTGTATGGCTACACCTTC.